One T cell receptor beta chain is described in this entry. Its antigen remains unknown. This record comes from a study of T-cell reconstitution after alpha-beta-depleted transplantation in children. Study findings and constraints: The main origin of T-cell counts and diversity one year after transplant was newly produced T cells. Several hundred graft clones that had expanded were reportedly the source of alpha-beta T cells about two months after transplant.

Unique molecular identifiers were incorporated when the TCRbeta library was constructed. Each CDR3 protein is one row after TCRdb ran MiXCR on the PCR reads. The repertoire holds a few hundred thousand distinct CDR3 sequences, with 20% to 30% as singletons. Trimming took 3 bases from V and 4 from J; bases not matched to a gene: 12. The CDR3 extends over 16 amino acids. Germline loops: CDR1 DFQATT, CDR2 SNEGSKA (reference sequence). The rearrangement uses TRBV20-1 and TRBJ2-1; 7 bases fit TRBD2. The source material was PBMCs, sampled before TCRalphabeta/CD19-depleted stem cell transplant. The origin of this receptor is a boy less than two years old with Wiskott-Aldrich syndrome, due to receive a stem cell transplant. This chain's CDR3 is CSARNAGARGYNEQFF. As DNA, the CDR3 is TGCAGTGCTAGGAACGCGGGAGCAAGAGGATACAATGAGCAGTTCTTC.